The 21 T cell receptor beta chains in this list originate from one sample, sequenced in a study of cytomegalovirus exposure and HLA in healthy donors. PCR used 60 Vbeta primers and 13 Jbeta primers. The data were produced by immunoSEQ multiplex PCR, yet TCRdb's version contains in-frame clones alone and is incomplete. The sample includes around 150,000 clones, around 80% seen only once; the top ten take 4.5% to 6.5%. The sequenced sample was PBMCs. The receptors originated from a male donor in good health and CMV-seronegative.

This chain links TRBV27 with TRBJ2-5; D perhaps matches TRBD2 (5 bases). CDR1 and CDR2 (germline): MNHEY, SMNVEV (reference sequence). Trimming took 4 bases from V and 5 from J, leaving 17 bases between them. This CDR3 spans 15 amino acids. CDR3 sequence reads: CASSSSTVRVETQYF. In DNA form, the CDR3 reads TGTGCCAGCAGTTCCTCAACAGTGAGGGTGGAGACCCAGTACTTC.

The rearrangement joins TRBV9 to TRBJ2-1, with 8 bases fitting TRBD2. This CDR3 has 15 amino acids. V was pared by 3 bases and J by 5 bases, with 7 bases of the junction left unmatched. CDR1 and CDR2 from the germline V gene are SGDLS and YYNGEE. The CDR3 loop is CASSAAGARHNEQFF. CDR3 DNA: TGTGCCAGCAGCGCAGCGGGGGCAAGGCACAATGAGCAGTTCTTC.

This chain uses TRBV2 with TRBJ2-5, with 9 bases aligning to TRBD2. CDR3 length equals 13 residues. Trimming removed 11 bases from V and 3 bases from J; junction bases left unmatched: 7. Germline V lookup: CDR1 SNHLY, CDR2 FYNNEI. The CDR3 spells CAGIAGEKETQYF. The CDR3 DNA reads as TGTGCCGGCATAGCGGGGGAAAAAGAGACCCAGTACTTC.

This clone was recorded a few times. V and J are TRBV29-1 and TRBJ1-2; no firm D call. The V gene lost 0 bases and the J gene lost 8 bases, with 13 bases spanning the gap. CDR3 length equals 13 residues. In germline, CDR1 is SQVTM, CDR2 ANQGSEA. The CDR3 nucleotides read TGCAGCGTTGAAGATCTTCGGGTTGGGGGCTACACCTTC. Translating gives CSVEDLRVGGYTF.

The chain has TRBV7-2 and TRBJ1-1, with D unresolved. The CDR3 has 14 amino acids. Between the trimmed V and J ends, which lost 4 bases and 1 base, there was a span of 10 bases. In germline, CDR1 is SGHTA, CDR2 FQGNSA. As DNA, the CDR3 is TGTGCCAGCAGCTACAGACGGGAGAACACTGAAGCTTTCTTT. Its translation is CASSYRRENTEAFF.

The CDR3 sequence is CASNPDRGYEQYF. CDR3 coding DNA: TGTGCCAGCAACCCGGACAGGGGTTACGAGCAGTACTTC. This rearrangement joins TRBV21-1 to TRBJ2-7; TRBD1, the D gene given by the table, was not confirmed from the DNA. TRBV21-1 is listed as a pseudogene. This CDR3 region has 13 residues.

The chain carries TRBV11-2 and TRBJ2-7; 7 bases match TRBD2. Germline assignment: CDR1 SGHAT and CDR2 FQNNGV. This CDR3 is built from 16 residues. Germline trimming cut 2 bases from V and 3 bases from J; bases unmatched to any gene: 10. The CDR3 here is CASSLPLGREGYEQYF. The CDR3 coding sequence is TGTGCCAGCAGCTTACCCCTTGGGAGGGAAGGCTACGAGCAGTACTTC.

The chain has TRBV5-1 and TRBJ2-3; 10 bases map to TRBD1. Germline trimming cut 3 bases from V and 4 bases from J; bases unmatched to any gene: 5. This CDR3 spans 15 amino acids. The germline gives CDR1 SGHRS, CDR2 YFSETQ. The CDR3, as DNA: TGCGCCAGCAGCTCAGGACAGGGGGAGGCAGATACGCAGTATTTT. As protein: CASSSGQGEADTQYF.

This chain uses TRBV7-2 with TRBJ2-5; possibly TRBD1 for D (5 bases). The CDR3 extends over 13 amino acids. The V end was cut by 3 bases, the J end by 4 bases, with 9 bases between. The V gene's germline CDR1 is SGHTA and CDR2 FQGNSA. For the CDR3, the DNA is TGTGCCAGCAGCTTTTTAGGGGCAGAGACCCAGTACTTC. Amino acid sequence: CASSFLGAETQYF.

CDR3: CASSTNRVRTGELFF. The CDR3 region has the DNA TGTGCCAGCAGCACAAACAGGGTTAGGACCGGGGAGCTGTTTTTT. The chain has TRBV7-2 and TRBJ2-2, with D possibly matching TRBD1 (6 bases). V gave up 5 bases and J gave up 5 bases, with 15 bases separating them. CDR1 and CDR2 from the germline V gene are SGHTA and FQGNSA. This CDR3 is built from 15 residues.

The rearrangement joins TRBV28 to TRBJ1-5; D gene uncertain. The V end was cut by 4 bases, the J end by 4 bases, with 5 bases between. CDR3 length: 12 amino acids. Germline lookup yields CDR1 MDHEN and CDR2 SYDVKM. CDR3 region: CASSSRNQPQHF. CDR3 sequence (DNA): TGTGCCAGCAGTTCGAGAAATCAGCCCCAGCATTTT.

Written as DNA, the CDR3 is TGTGCCAGCAGCTTAGAATGGCAGGTGGGTGAGCAGTTCTTC. This sequence encodes CASSLEWQVGEQFF. The chain couples TRBV7-3 to TRBJ2-1; D is unclear. This CDR3 is built from 14 residues. V lost 2 bases, J lost 9 bases, and 14 bases lay in between. Per germline, CDR1 SGHTA and CDR2 FQGTGA.

The chain joins TRBV27 to TRBJ1-6; 9 nucleotides line up with TRBD1. The CDR3 has 15 residues. CDR1 MNHEY and CDR2 SMNVEV come from the germline V gene (reference sequence). With 4 bases clipped from V and 9 bases from J, the junction kept 7 bases outside the gene matches. The CDR3, as DNA: TGTGCCAGCAGTTCGGGACAGGGATTTTTTTCACCCCTCCACTTT. Residues: CASSSGQGFFSPLHF.

The table lists this clone with a few counts. This chain connects TRBV27 to TRBJ2-7; possibly TRBD2 for D (6 bases). V was pared by 8 bases and J by 7 bases, with 24 bases between. Germline V gene data show CDR1 as MNHEY and CDR2 as SMNVEV (reference sequence). This CDR3 comprises 15 residues. The CDR3 region is CASRYSGTGVGEQYF. The CDR3 DNA reads TGTGCCAGCCGATATTCCGGGACTGGTGTCGGTGAGCAGTACTTC.

V gene TRBV6-4 combines with J gene TRBJ1-5; 8 bases fit TRBD1. This CDR3 spans 19 amino acids. J was trimmed by 4 bases and V by 0 bases; bases with no gene match: 14. Germline V gives CDR1 MRHNA, CDR2 SNTAGT. CDR3 residues: CASSDSKSPPGGFNQPQHF. The CDR3 DNA is TGTGCCAGCAGTGACTCGAAGTCTCCCCCAGGGGGCTTTAATCAGCCCCAGCATTTT.

The gene calls are TRBV5-1 and TRBJ2-3; 7 nucleotides align to TRBD2. V gave up 1 base and J gave up 4 bases; unmatched junction bases: 3. The CDR3 contains 14 residues. Per germline, CDR1 SGHRS and CDR2 YFSETQ. CDR3 sequence reads: CASSLLADADTQYF. The CDR3, as DNA: TGCGCCAGCAGCTTGCTAGCGGATGCAGATACGCAGTATTTT.

This clone was counted only a few times. The chain's CDR3 is CAISRDSLNEQFF. CDR3 DNA: TGTGCCATCAGCCGCGACTCCCTCAATGAGCAGTTCTTC. The rearrangement uses TRBV10-3 and TRBJ2-1; D is unresolved. Trimming removed 6 bases from V and 6 bases from J, with 12 bases in between. CDR3 length: 13 amino acids. CDR1 and CDR2 from the germline V gene are ENHRY and SYGVKD.

Here the CDR3 reads CASSTPRRAGNTIYF. Here the CDR3 DNA reads TGTGCCAGCAGTACCCCTAGGAGGGCTGGAAACACCATATATTTT. The V call is TRBV6-5, the J call TRBJ1-3, with D unclear. The V end lost 5 bases, the J end lost 2 bases, and 13 bases lay between the germline ends. The CDR3 is made up of 15 amino acids. Looked up from germline, CDR1 is MNHEY and CDR2 is SVGAGI.

This clone was seen once. This sequence joins TRBV27 and TRBJ1-1; 8 bases are shared with TRBD1. Trimming cost V 5 bases and J 5 bases; bases outside gene matches: 7. Germline lookup yields CDR1 MNHEY and CDR2 SMNVEV (reference sequence). This CDR3 spans 14 amino acids. CDR3 DNA sequence: TGTGCCAGCAGTGTCGACAGGGGTGGGACTGAAGCTTTCTTT. Encoded protein: CASSVDRGGTEAFF.

This clone has just one count. This chain uses TRBV7-2 with TRBJ2-3, with TRBD2 matching over 8 bases. CDR3 length: 16 amino acids. J gave up 5 bases and V 8 bases, and 15 bases lay outside the gene matches. CDR1 and CDR2 (germline): SGHTA, FQGNSA. As DNA, the CDR3 is TGTGCCAGCCTCCTCGGCAGCGGGGGCGGTAAAGATACGCAGTATTTT. This gives the protein CASLLGSGGGKDTQYF.

This chain uses TRBV7-9 with TRBJ1-2; D may be TRBD1 (5 bases). V was shortened by 5 bases and J by 4 bases, with 17 bases between the two germline ends. The V gene's germline CDR1 is SEHNR and CDR2 FQNEAQ (reference sequence). The CDR3 extends over 15 amino acids. The CDR3: CASSQGPPGPYGYTF. The CDR3 bases are TGTGCCAGCAGCCAAGGCCCGCCAGGGCCCTATGGCTACACCTTC.